This section outlines one T cell receptor (beta chain) sequence together with its context. Its target is unknown. The data stem from a study of T cell responses to AZD1222 COVID-19 vaccine. As for the study in general: Pooled in the analysis were second doses at about 4 or about 12 weeks. Regarding the study as a whole: Among AZD1222 vaccinees, only 5 to 7 were seropositive at baseline. Spike was spanned by vaccine-associated CD4 TCRs, which were dominant at 160-218 and 743-854. In a largely white British group with more females than males, clonal diversity was possibly underestimated.

Assay: immunoSEQ multiplex PCR; the TCRdb copy retains only in-frame clones and omits some. The sample has about 190,000 clones; roughly nine tenths are singletons. This CDR3 has 15 amino acids. V lost 1 base and J lost 2, with 11 bases in between. Germline V gene lookup returns CDR1 LNHDA and CDR2 SQIVND (reference sequence). The V call is TRBV19, the J call TRBJ2-5, with D possibly being TRBD2 (6 bases). Sequences were derived from peripheral blood, sampled on day 0 of AZD1222 vaccination. This sequence originates from an adult in good health. CDR3 protein: CASSIGLARQETQYF. CDR3 nucleotide sequence: TGTGCCAGTAGTATAGGTCTAGCGCGACAAGAGACCCAGTACTTC.